Listed below are T cell receptor beta chains from one sample, sequenced in a study of CXCR3-negative and CXCR3-positive naive CD8 T cells. TCRdb re-called the 5' RACE reads and shows each CDR3 protein once, DNA omitted. This repertoire comprises under 90,000 distinct CDR3 sequences; its ten largest clones make up about 0.62%. The sequencing sample was made of naive CXCR3+ CD8+ T cells from blood. The source of these receptors is a human donor in good health. Some clones in this sample may be carry-over from other donors' samples. CDR3s include the opening cysteine and the closing phenylalanine or tryptophan.

CASSPGHSAVGGETQYF,TRBJ2-5,TRBV11-1
CASSLRESADTQYF,TRBJ2-3,TRBV5-1
CASSLVGRAGGDTQYF,TRBJ2-3,TRBV7-2
CSARDLDRTYGYTF,TRBJ1-2,TRBV20-1
CASSKGTVRNTGELFF,TRBJ2-2,TRBV28
CASGHPSSYNEQFF,TRBJ2-1,TRBV19
CASSPTGSYEQYF,TRBJ2-7,TRBV5-1
CASSPGLASHNEQFF,TRBJ2-1,TRBV28
CATSRTGGTGNQPQHF,TRBJ1-5,TRBV15
CASSYTWGVQGAMETQYF,TRBJ2-5,TRBV11-2
CASSGRHGTDTQYF,TRBJ2-3,TRBV2
CASTPRYEQYF,TRBJ2-7,TRBV13
CASSFPFGTPLGNEQFF,TRBJ2-1,TRBV28
CASSSPGTSGPLVVYEQYF,TRBJ2-7,TRBV2
CASSQLAGGTYEQYF,TRBJ2-7,TRBV4-1
CASRTSGGPPHYNEQFF,TRBJ2-1,TRBV19
CASSSKSNTGELFF,TRBJ2-2,TRBV7-7
CASSADEGPPADTQYF,TRBJ2-3,TRBV7-8
CASSQTGSGTEAFF,TRBJ1-1,TRBV6-5
CASSQSGVLHNEQFF,TRBJ2-1,TRBV3-1
CASSPGQGTGEQYF,TRBJ2-7,TRBV7-6
CSTTTSGIYNEQFF,TRBJ2-1,TRBV29-1
CASIKARRRPYKLRGQYF,TRBJ2-7,TRBV23-1
CASSPRQGRYTEAFF,TRBJ1-1,TRBV7-9
CSTWRGTGTNTEAFF,TRBJ1-1,TRBV29-1
CASSFASGAHNEQFF,TRBJ2-1,TRBV12-3/TRBV12-4
CASSFSDRDWSYEQYF,TRBJ2-7,TRBV5-1
CAWSVRDSFYGYTF,TRBJ1-2,TRBV30
CASSLGTGYYEQYF,TRBJ2-7,TRBV5-1
CASSTSLYNEQFF,TRBJ2-1,TRBV19
CSAPGQDTYEQYF,TRBJ2-7,TRBV20-1
CSARDLGFTGELFF,TRBJ2-2,TRBV20-1